This T cell receptor (beta chain) is from a study of OX40 agonist ivuxolimab in advanced cancers. Study in general: Partial responses occurred in Three dose-escalation patients, one with hepatocellular carcinoma and two with cutaneous melanoma. Study-level findings and limits: Clonal expansion among partial responders at 0.1-3.0 mg/kg ranked near the lowest. Undetermined was the antigen specificity of the expanded peripheral T cells. Some nonresponders also had low normalized T-cell clonal expansion.

The data were produced by immunoSEQ multiplex PCR, yet TCRdb's version contains in-frame clones alone and is incomplete. The data contain more than 45,000 clones, about 85% of them singletons. In germline, CDR1 is SGDLS, CDR2 YYNGEE. The CDR3 has 15 amino acids. V lost 4 bases and J lost 3, with 17 bases in between. Comments on this clone: Its antigen is unidentified.

This clonotype was obtained from an adult with an advanced solid tumor such as melanoma, head and neck, liver or kidney cancer. Sequencing was performed on CD4+ or CD8+ T cells sorted from blood, taken in a trial of the OX40 agonist ivuxolimab. The chain uses TRBV9 and TRBJ2-7, with D possibly TRBD1 on 6 matching bases. The CDR3 bases are TGTGCCAGCAGCTTAAGGGACACCCCTAACTACGAGCAGTACTTC. It encodes CASSLRDTPNYEQYF.